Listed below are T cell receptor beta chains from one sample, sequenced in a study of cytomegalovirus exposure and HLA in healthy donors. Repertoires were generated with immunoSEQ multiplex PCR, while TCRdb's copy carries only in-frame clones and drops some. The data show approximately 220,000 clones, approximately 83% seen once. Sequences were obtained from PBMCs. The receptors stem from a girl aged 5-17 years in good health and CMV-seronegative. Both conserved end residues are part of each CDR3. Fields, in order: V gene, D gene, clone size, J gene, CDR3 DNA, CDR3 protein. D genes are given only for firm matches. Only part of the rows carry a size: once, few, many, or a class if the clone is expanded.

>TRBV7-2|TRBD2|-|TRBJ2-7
TGTGCCAGCAGCCTTGCCGGGACTAGATATCGTTCGCACGAGCAGTACTTC
CASSLAGTRYRSHEQYF
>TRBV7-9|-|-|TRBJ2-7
TGTGCCAGCAGCCAGGGAGGGGGAAGCTCCTACGAGCAGTACTTC
CASSQGGGSSYEQYF
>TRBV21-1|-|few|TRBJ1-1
TGTGCCAGCAGCAATATCGGGGCTTTCTTT
CASSNIGAFF
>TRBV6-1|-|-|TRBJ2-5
TGTGCCAGCAGAACTACCAGGGGTAGACAAGAGACCCAGTACTTC
CASRTTRGRQETQYF
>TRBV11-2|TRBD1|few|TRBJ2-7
TGTGCCAGCAGGGGGGACAGGGATTCCTACGAGCAGTACTTC
CASRGDRDSYEQYF
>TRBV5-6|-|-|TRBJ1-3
TGTGCCAGCAGCCCGAGGGGAAACACCATATATTTT
CASSPRGNTIYF
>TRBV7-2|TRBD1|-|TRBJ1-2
TGTGCCAGCAGCCGGGACAGGGCTAACTATGGCTACACCTTC
CASSRDRANYGYTF
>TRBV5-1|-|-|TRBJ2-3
TGCGCCAGCAGCTCAGGACAGTACACAGATACGCAGTATTTT
CASSSGQYTDTQYF
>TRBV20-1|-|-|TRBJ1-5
TGCAGTGCTAGTAACAATCAGCCCCAGCATTTT
CSASNNQPQHF
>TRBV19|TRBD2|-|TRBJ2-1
TGTGCCAGTAGAAGCGGGAGCTCCAACAATGAGCAGTTCTTC
CASRSGSSNNEQFF
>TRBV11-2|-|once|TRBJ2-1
TGTGCCAGCAGCTCAGGGGATCCCTACAATGAGCAGTTCTTC
CASSSGDPYNEQFF
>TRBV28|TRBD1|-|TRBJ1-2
TGTGCCAGCAGTTCCCTCCGAGGGACAGGGACCACTCCGAGCTATGGCTACACCTTC
CASSSLRGTGTTPSYGYTF
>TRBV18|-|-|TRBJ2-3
TGTGCCAGCTCGTTGACTGGAGGCACAGATACGCAGTATTTT
CASSLTGGTDTQYF